This entry features one T cell receptor beta chain sequence. Its antigen is currently unknown. The data originate from a study of T cell repertoires in cytomegalovirus infection. The wider study: Public TCR beta signatures indicated both CMV infection and matching HLA type.

This CDR3 contains 19 residues. The ends lost 9 bases at V and 1 base at J; junction bases unmatched: 16. Germline V lookup: CDR1 MNHEY, CDR2 SVGAGI. General study points: Identification of carriers of CMV plus the relevant HLA was achieved through cumulative public TCR beta family frequency. In two of eight donors, the top clonotype was HLA-C-restricted CMV-specific.

Using its own MiXCR run on the reads, TCRdb lists one record per CDR3 protein. The sample yields 450,000 to 550,000 distinct CDR3 sequences, more than 15% seen once. The chain recombines TRBV6-5 with TRBJ2-4; TRBD2 aligns across 12 bases. This clonotype was sampled from a human donor in good health (CMV status not recorded). Some clones in this sample may be carry-over from other donors' samples. The sequenced material came from CD8+ T cells from PBMCs. The CDR3 sequence: CARMKSGASGRAAKNIQYF. CDR3 coding DNA: TGTGCCAGGATGAAGAGCGGGGCTAGCGGGAGGGCGGCCAAAAACATTCAGTACTTC.